Sequencing of this T cell receptor beta chain was carried out in a study of cytomegalovirus exposure and HLA in healthy donors. General study points: The authors later found HLA-associated TCR beta chains more clonally expanded than equally common others. The majority of CMV-associated TCR beta chains were reported as apparently HLA-restricted in a later analysis.

This clone has a handful of counts. Antigen unknown. This cohort consisted of healthy bone marrow donors. 13 Jbeta primers and 60 Vbeta primers were used for the PCR. Produced via immunoSEQ multiplex PCR; TCRdb's table is partial and in-frame only. This repertoire shows roughly 120,000 clones, 75% found once; its top ten account for roughly 3%. V trimming: 0 bases; J trimming: 4 bases; junction bases outside the gene matches: 5. The CDR3 contains 15 residues. Germline loops: CDR1 LGHNA, CDR2 YNFKEQ. The sequence derives from a woman between 40 and 50 years old in good health and CMV-seropositive. Source material: PBMCs. V is TRBV4-2 and J is TRBJ1-1; 7 nucleotides agree with TRBD1. This CDR3 is CASSQEWSGGTEAFF. Written as DNA, the CDR3 is TGTGCCAGCAGCCAAGAATGGTCAGGGGGCACTGAAGCTTTCTTT.